Listed here are 15 T cell receptor beta chains from one sample, sequenced in a study of blood T cell repertoires in COVID-19. Only in-frame clones appear in the TCRdb table, and some are missing; sequencing was by immunoSEQ multiplex PCR. The sample lists roughly 200,000 clones, roughly 88% occurring once. The sequencing input was PBMCs or T cells enriched from blood (not recorded which). The receptors come from a man between 40 and 49 years old with acute COVID-19.

The chain couples TRBV7-9 to TRBJ1-5, with 9 bases lining up with TRBD1. CDR3 length: 16 amino acids. The J segment lost 7 bases and the V segment lost 5 bases, leaving 12 bases of the junction unmatched. Germline V gene sequence: CDR1 SEHNR, CDR2 FQNEAQ (reference sequence). The CDR3 bases are TGTGCCAGCAGCCCGAACGGGACAGGGTCGATACAGCCCCAGCATTTT. This encodes CASSPNGTGSIQPQHF.

The chain couples TRBV11-1 to TRBJ2-3; the D gene is possibly TRBD2 (6 bases). Between the trimmed V and J ends, which lost 6 bases and 8 bases, there was a span of 9 bases. Germline V lookup: CDR1 SGHAT, CDR2 FQDESV (reference sequence). The CDR3 consists of 11 residues. The CDR3 reads CASSSGGTQYF. In DNA, the CDR3 is TGTGCCAGCAGTAGCGGAGGTACGCAGTATTTT.

This chain uses TRBV28 with TRBJ1-5; D gene ambiguous. The V gene's germline CDR1 is MDHEN and CDR2 SYDVKM. V shed 3 bases and J shed 5 bases, with 11 bases lying between them. This CDR3 has 14 residues. For the CDR3, the DNA is TGTGCCAGCAGTTTTTTTGGAGTCCATCAGCCCCAGCATTTT. Its translation is CASSFFGVHQPQHF.

This clone was found once. The gene calls are TRBV5-5 and TRBJ1-4; 7 nucleotides align to TRBD1. Germline V CDR1 and CDR2: SGHKS, YYEKEE (reference sequence). The CDR3 is 15 amino acids. V lost 4 bases, J lost 1 base, and 4 bases stayed unmatched. DNA of the CDR3: TGTGCCAGCAGCGTCTCAGGGGGAACTAATGAAAAACTGTTTTTT. Its protein is CASSVSGGTNEKLFF.

On this clone: The sample holds other DNA sequences that translate to the same CDR3. The V call is TRBV2, the J call TRBJ1-5; weak D call: TRBD1 (6 bases). The CDR3 contains 14 residues. The V and J ends lost 2 bases and 4 bases respectively, with 9 bases between them. Germline lookup yields CDR1 SNHLY and CDR2 FYNNEI. Here the CDR3 reads CASSETDRNQPQHF. Here the CDR3 DNA reads TGTGCCAGCAGTGAAACGGACAGAAATCAGCCCCAGCATTTT.

This chain joins TRBV14 and TRBJ2-1, with D perhaps matching TRBD2 (6 bases). CDR1 and CDR2 from the germline V gene are SGHDN and FVKESK. The CDR3 runs to 17 residues. V was clipped by 2 bases and J by 3 bases, with 17 bases between them. For the CDR3, the DNA is TGTGCCAGCAGCCAACTCCTCGGGAGCTCAAGCTACAATGAGCAGTTCTTC. Translated: CASSQLLGSSSYNEQFF.

This clone was detected only once. This CDR3 is CASRGDTYEQYF. The CDR3 region has the DNA TGTGCCAGCAGGGGGGACACCTACGAGCAGTACTTC. The chain recombines TRBV6-5 with TRBJ2-7; TRBD1 is a possible D gene (6 bases). The germline CDR1 and CDR2 sequences are MNHEY and SVGAGI. The V gene lost 6 bases and the J gene lost 2 bases, with 8 bases spanning the gap. CDR3 length: 12 amino acids.

The genes are TRBV24-1 and TRBJ2-2, with a tentative D call TRBD1 (6 bases). The CDR3 is 18 residues long. Germline V CDR1 and CDR2: KGHDR, SFDVKD. With 0 bases removed from V and 5 bases from J, the gap between germline ends came to 18 bases. The CDR3 spells CATSDLEARGEVTGELFF. The CDR3 coding sequence is TGTGCCACCAGTGATTTGGAGGCCAGGGGAGAGGTGACCGGGGAGCTGTTTTTT.

This clone appeared a single time. The V and J genes are TRBV29-1 and TRBJ2-2; TRBD2 aligns across 15 bases. V gave up 8 bases and J gave up 7 bases; unmatched junction bases: 11. CDR3 length: 16 residues. The germline V gene encodes CDR1 SQVTM and CDR2 ANQGSEA. The CDR3 loop is CSTLHPGLAGGGELFF. The CDR3 DNA reads TGCAGCACCCTTCACCCGGGACTAGCGGGAGGCGGGGAGCTGTTTTTT.

This chain uses TRBV7-2 with TRBJ1-5; D is possibly TRBD1 (5 bases). Looked up from germline, CDR1 is SGHTA and CDR2 is FQGNSA. The CDR3 spans 14 residues. Trimming removed 3 bases from V and 4 bases from J, with 10 bases in between. The DNA of the CDR3 is TGTGCCAGCAGCTTTCCGGGGGGGAATCAGCCCCAGCATTTT. Residues: CASSFPGGNQPQHF.

The rearrangement uses TRBV28 and TRBJ2-3; the match to TRBD1 covers 11 bases. This CDR3 spans 16 amino acids. Germline loops: CDR1 MDHEN, CDR2 SYDVKM. With V trimmed by 2 bases and J by 1 base, 2 bases remained unmatched. CDR3 sequence: CASSLTGQGGTDTQYF. In nucleotides, the CDR3 is TGTGCCAGCAGTTTAACGGGACAGGGGGGCACAGATACGCAGTATTTT.

This clone was seen ten or more times. The chain is built from TRBV28 and TRBJ1-3; possibly TRBD1 for D (5 bases). The ends were cut back, 2 bases at V and 7 bases at J, with 9 bases in the middle. Germline CDR1 MDHEN, CDR2 SYDVKM. The CDR3 loop spans 13 amino acids. CDR3 in amino acids: CASSLVQGNTIYF. The CDR3 nucleotides read TGTGCCAGCAGTTTAGTCCAGGGCAACACCATATATTTT. Looking up the rest from reference TRBV28 and TRBJ1-3 gives the full variable domain: DVKVTQSSRYLVKRTGEKVFLECVQDMDHENMFWYRQDPGLGLRLIYFSYDVKMKEKGDIPEGYSVSREKKERFSLILESASTNQTSMYLCASSLVQGNTIYFGEGSWLTVV.

This chain joins TRBV28 and TRBJ2-2; D is undetermined. CDR1 and CDR2 from the germline V gene are MDHEN and SYDVKM. The CDR3 totals 14 residues. The V gene lost 3 bases and the J gene lost 6 bases, with 11 bases spanning the gap. CDR3 protein: CASSFPAEAGELFF. The DNA of the CDR3 is TGTGCCAGCAGTTTTCCCGCTGAGGCCGGGGAGCTGTTTTTT.

CDR3 DNA: TGCAGCGTGAGCACAGGGAAAGGATACGAGCAGTACTTC. This translates into CSVSTGKGYEQYF. The chain carries TRBV29-1 and TRBJ2-7; D possibly corresponds to TRBD1 (6 bases). Trimming shortened V by 6 bases and J by 4 bases, and 16 bases separated the two germline ends. The CDR3 has 13 residues. CDR1 SQVTM and CDR2 ANQGSEA come from the germline V gene.

The chain couples TRBV9 to TRBJ2-5; 10 bases align to TRBD2. Germline V CDR1 and CDR2: SGDLS, YYNGEE. V was pared by 0 bases and J by 5 bases, with 4 bases of the junction left unmatched. The CDR3 totals 15 residues. CDR3 in DNA: TGTGCCAGCAGCGTAGGACTAGCGGGTTGGGAGACCCAGTACTTC. Protein sequence: CASSVGLAGWETQYF.